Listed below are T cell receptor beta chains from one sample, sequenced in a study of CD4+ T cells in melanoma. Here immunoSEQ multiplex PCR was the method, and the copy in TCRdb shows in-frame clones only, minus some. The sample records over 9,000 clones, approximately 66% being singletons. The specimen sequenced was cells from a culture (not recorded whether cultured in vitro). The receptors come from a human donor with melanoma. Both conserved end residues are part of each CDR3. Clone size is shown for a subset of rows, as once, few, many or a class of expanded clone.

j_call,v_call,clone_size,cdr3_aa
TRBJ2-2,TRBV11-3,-,CASSQTGQSNTGELFF
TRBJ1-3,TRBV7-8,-,CASTPTPGNTIYF
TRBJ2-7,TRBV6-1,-,CASNPTVAYEQYF
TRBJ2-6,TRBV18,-,CASSSVSGANVLTF
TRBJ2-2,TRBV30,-,CAYKRGLDTGELFF
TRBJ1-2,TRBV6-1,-,CASRGGREENYGYTF
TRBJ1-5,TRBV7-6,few,CASSTGVNQPQHF
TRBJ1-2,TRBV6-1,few,CASSVGDYGYTF
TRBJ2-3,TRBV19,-,CASSAEGDGSTDTQYF
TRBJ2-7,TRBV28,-,CASSLWGPGLAGIGQYF
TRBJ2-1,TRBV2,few,CATNRDSIGNEQFF
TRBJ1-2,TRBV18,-,CASGKGANYGYTF
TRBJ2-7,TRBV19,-,CASSLRVDGRDSYEQYF
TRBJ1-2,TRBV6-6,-,CASSLQSGGGYTF